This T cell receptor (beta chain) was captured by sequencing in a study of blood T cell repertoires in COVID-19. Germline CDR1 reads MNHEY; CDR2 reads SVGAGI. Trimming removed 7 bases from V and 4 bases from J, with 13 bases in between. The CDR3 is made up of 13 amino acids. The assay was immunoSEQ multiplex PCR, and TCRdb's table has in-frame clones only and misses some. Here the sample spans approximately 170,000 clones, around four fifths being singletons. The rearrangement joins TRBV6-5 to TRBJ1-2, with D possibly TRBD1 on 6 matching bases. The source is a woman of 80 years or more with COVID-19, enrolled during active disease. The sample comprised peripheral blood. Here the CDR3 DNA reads TGTGCCAGCATTCCAACAGGGACCTATGGCTACACCTTC. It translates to CASIPTGTYGYTF.